The text below deals with one TCR beta chain. Its specificity is not known. The assay was immunoSEQ multiplex PCR, and TCRdb's table has in-frame clones only and misses some. The sample shows roughly 2,000,000 clones, around 96% of them seen only once. CD45RO-negative CD8 cells positively selected for CCR7 made up the naive population, which excluded terminally differentiated effector memory CD45RA+ cells. Recent acute infections and vaccinations were absent in the healthy HIV-negative adult donors. The data were obtained in a study of shared clonotypes between healthy human individuals. Whole-study findings and limits: Larger richness was generally estimated for naive than memory subsets. A few donors showed sharing of around 5% of naive CD4 clonotypes.

The sample taken for sequencing was naive CD8+ T cells sorted from blood. The clonotype originates from a man younger than 35 in good health.

CDR3 sequence: CASSHQIGPRMGYTF. In nucleotides, the CDR3 is TGTGCCAGCAGTCACCAAATTGGGCCCCGAATGGGCTACACCTTC. J is TRBJ1-2 and V is TRBV6-6; D is ambiguous. The length of the CDR3 is 15 residues. The V and J ends lost 5 bases and 8 bases respectively, with 21 bases between them. Germline assignment: CDR1 MNHNY and CDR2 SVGAGI (reference sequence).